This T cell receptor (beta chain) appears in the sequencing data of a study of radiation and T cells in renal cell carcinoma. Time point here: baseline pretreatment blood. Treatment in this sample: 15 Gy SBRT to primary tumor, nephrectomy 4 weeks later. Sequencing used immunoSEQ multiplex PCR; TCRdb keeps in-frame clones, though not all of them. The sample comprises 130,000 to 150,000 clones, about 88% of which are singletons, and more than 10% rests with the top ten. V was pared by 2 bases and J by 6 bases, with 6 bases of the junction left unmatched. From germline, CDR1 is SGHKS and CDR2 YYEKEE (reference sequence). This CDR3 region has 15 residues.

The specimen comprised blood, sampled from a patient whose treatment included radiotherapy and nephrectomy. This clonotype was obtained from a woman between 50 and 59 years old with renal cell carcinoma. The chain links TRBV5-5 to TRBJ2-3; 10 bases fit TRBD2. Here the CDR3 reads CASSLAGGTPDTQYF. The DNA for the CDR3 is TGTGCCAGCAGCTTAGCGGGGGGGACCCCGGATACGCAGTATTTT.